What follows are 5 T cell receptor beta chains derived from one specimen sequenced in a study of shared clonotypes between healthy human individuals. Assay used: immunoSEQ multiplex PCR; TCRdb lists only in-frame clones, some missing. The data show fewer than 850,000 clones, with about nine tenths seen just once and about a third held by the top ten. Material: memory CD8+ T cells from PBMCs. Subset meaning: CD45RO+ cells pooled with CCR7-negative TemRA cells. The receptors were sampled from a man aged 18 to 35 in good health. Some clones in this sample may be carry-over from other donors' samples.

This clone was recorded a few times. This chain links TRBV29-1 with TRBJ1-1, with a tentative D call TRBD1 (5 bases). The germline V gene has CDR1 SQVTM and CDR2 ANQGSEA. Between the trimmed V and J ends, which lost 8 bases and 7 bases, there was a span of 11 bases. The CDR3 length is 10 residues. CDR3 in amino acids: CSTTDSEAFF. DNA of the CDR3: TGCAGCACCACAGACAGTGAAGCTTTCTTT.

The V and J genes are TRBV7-6 and TRBJ2-2; the match to TRBD2 covers 12 bases. After removal of 3 bases from V and 1 base from J, the junction contained 9 bases not matched to a gene. Germline V gene sequence: CDR1 SGHVS, CDR2 FNYEAQ. This CDR3 comprises 19 residues. CDR3 amino acids: CASSFQTSGSSRNTGELFF. The CDR3 DNA is TGTGCCAGCAGCTTCCAGACTAGCGGGAGCTCCCGGAACACCGGGGAGCTGTTTTTT.

This clone was counted once. This chain uses TRBV10-3 with TRBJ2-3; possible D gene TRBD1, 5 bases. The CDR3 extends over 17 amino acids. Germline CDR1 reads ENHRY; CDR2 reads SYGVKD. Trimming shortened V by 6 bases and J by 0 bases, and 19 bases separated the two germline ends. In DNA form, the CDR3 reads TGTGCCATCAGGAAGACAGAAAGTTCTACTAGCACAGATACGCAGTATTTT. Translating gives CAIRKTESSTSTDTQYF.

This chain connects TRBV6-1 to TRBJ2-5; TRBD1 matches at 11 bases. The CDR3 is 15 amino acids. The germline gives CDR1 MNHNS, CDR2 SASEGT. V dropped 5 bases and J dropped 4; count of bases not matched to a gene: 6. CDR3 region: CASSLRTGGAETQYF. As DNA, the CDR3 is TGTGCCAGCAGTCTAAGGACAGGGGGCGCAGAGACCCAGTACTTC.

This chain uses TRBV4-1 with TRBJ2-7, with 15 bases matching TRBD2. J was trimmed by 4 bases and V by 1 base; bases with no gene match: 14. The CDR3 consists of 20 residues. The V gene's germline CDR1 is MGHRA and CDR2 YSYEKL. DNA of the CDR3: TGCGCCAGCAGCCAAGGCCTTTCGGGACTAGCGGGAGGCTACGGATACGAGCAGTACTTC. Its translation: CASSQGLSGLAGGYGYEQYF.